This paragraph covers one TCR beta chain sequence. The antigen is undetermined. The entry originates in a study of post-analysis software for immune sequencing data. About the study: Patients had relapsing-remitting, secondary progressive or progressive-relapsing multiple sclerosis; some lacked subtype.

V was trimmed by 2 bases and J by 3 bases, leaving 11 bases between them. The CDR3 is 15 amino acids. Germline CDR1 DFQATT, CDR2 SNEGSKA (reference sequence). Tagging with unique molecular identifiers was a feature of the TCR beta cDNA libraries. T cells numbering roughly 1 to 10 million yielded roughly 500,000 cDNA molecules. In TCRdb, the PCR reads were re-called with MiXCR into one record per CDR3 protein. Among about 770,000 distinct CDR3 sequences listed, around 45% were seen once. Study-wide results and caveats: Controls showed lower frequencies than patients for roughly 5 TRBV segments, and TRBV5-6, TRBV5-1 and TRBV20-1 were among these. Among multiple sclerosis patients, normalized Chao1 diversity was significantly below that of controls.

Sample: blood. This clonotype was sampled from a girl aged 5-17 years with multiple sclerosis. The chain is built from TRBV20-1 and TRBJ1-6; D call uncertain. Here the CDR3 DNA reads TGCAGTGCTAGACTTGCGGGAAGCTATAATTCACCCCTCCACTTT. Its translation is CSARLAGSYNSPLHF.